This entry lists 5 T cell receptor beta chains sequenced from one sample in a study of blood T cell repertoires in COVID-19. Measured with immunoSEQ multiplex PCR; TCRdb has only the in-frame clones, and not every one. The top ten clones hold about 7% of a sample with about 220,000 clones, 84% of them seen once. The specimen sequenced was PBMCs or T cells enriched from blood (not recorded which). The receptors shown here come from a woman in her thirties or forties who had recovered from COVID-19.

The chain links TRBV12-5 to TRBJ1-6; tentative D call: TRBD1 (5 bases). CDR3 length: 18 amino acids. Germline loops: CDR1 LGHNT, CDR2 FRNRAP. The V and J ends lost 3 bases and 0 bases respectively, with 15 bases between them. The CDR3 sequence is CASGFGGRASSYNSPLHF. DNA of the CDR3: TGTGCTAGTGGTTTCGGGGGACGAGCCAGCTCCTATAATTCACCCCTCCACTTT. The variable domain in full, with the rest retrieved from reference TRBV12-5 and TRBJ1-6, is DARVTQTPRHKVTEMGQEVTMRCQPILGHNTVFWYRQTMMQGLELLAYFRNRAPLDDSGMPKDRFSAEMPDATLATLKIQPSEPRDSAVYFCASGFGGRASSYNSPLHFGNGTRLTVT.

This sequence joins TRBV5-1 and TRBJ1-1; TRBD1 might be the D (5 bases). Trimming pared 0 bases from V and 8 bases from J, leaving 17 bases between. This CDR3 region has 15 residues. From germline, CDR1 is SGHRS and CDR2 YFSETQ. The CDR3 DNA follows: TGCGCCAGCAGCTTGGTGGGCGGTTCTCGGGGGGAAGCTTTCTTT. Encoded protein: CASSLVGGSRGEAFF.

This chain joins TRBV9 and TRBJ1-4, with no clear D. CDR1 is SGDLS, CDR2 YYNGEE, per germline. The germline V and J ends were trimmed by 3 bases and 6 bases, with 15 bases remaining between them. This CDR3 spans 15 amino acids. The CDR3 loop reads CASSGTVGGHEKLFF. The CDR3 region has the DNA TGTGCCAGCAGCGGAACGGTTGGAGGGCATGAAAAACTGTTTTTT.

The V gene is TRBV2, the J gene TRBJ1-5; tentative D call: TRBD1 (6 bases). Germline V gives CDR1 SNHLY, CDR2 FYNNEI. The ends were cut back, 6 bases at V and 1 base at J, with 19 bases in the middle. This CDR3 has 17 residues. The CDR3 DNA follows: TGTGCCAGCAGCAGCCCGACAGGTGGGCCCAGCAATCAGCCCCAGCATTTT. Its protein is CASSSPTGGPSNQPQHF. Combining the CDR3 with reference TRBV2 and TRBJ1-5 gives the whole variable domain EPEVTQTPSHQVTQMGQEVILRCVPISNHLYFYWYRQILGQKVEFLVSFYNNEISEKSEIFDDQFSVERPDGSNFTLKIRSTKLEDSAMYFCASSSPTGGPSNQPQHFGDGTRLSIL.

The gene calls are TRBV25-1 and TRBJ2-2; D remains ambiguous. Germline CDR1 MGHDK, CDR2 SYGVNS. This CDR3 is 13 amino acids long. The V end lost 3 bases, the J end lost 5 bases, and 7 bases lay between the germline ends. Here the CDR3 DNA reads TGTGCCAGCAGTGATCGGAGAACCGGGGAGCTGTTTTTT. Amino acid sequence: CASSDRRTGELFF.